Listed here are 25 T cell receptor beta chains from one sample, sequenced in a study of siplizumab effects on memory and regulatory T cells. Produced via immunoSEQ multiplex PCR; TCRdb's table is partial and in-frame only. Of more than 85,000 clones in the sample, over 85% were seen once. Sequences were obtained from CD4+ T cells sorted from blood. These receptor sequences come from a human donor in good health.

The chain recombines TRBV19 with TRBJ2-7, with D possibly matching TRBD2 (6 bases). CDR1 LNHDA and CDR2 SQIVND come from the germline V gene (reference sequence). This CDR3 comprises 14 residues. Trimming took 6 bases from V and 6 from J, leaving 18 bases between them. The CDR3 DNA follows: TGTGCCAGTAGCACCCCCGCGGGAAGGGCCGAGCAGTACTTC. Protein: CASSTPAGRAEQYF.

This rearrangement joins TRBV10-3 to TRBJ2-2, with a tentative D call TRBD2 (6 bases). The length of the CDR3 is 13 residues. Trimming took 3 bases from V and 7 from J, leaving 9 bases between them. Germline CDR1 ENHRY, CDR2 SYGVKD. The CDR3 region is CAISDSGVGELFF. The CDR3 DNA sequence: TGTGCCATCAGTGATTCGGGGGTCGGGGAGCTGTTTTTT.

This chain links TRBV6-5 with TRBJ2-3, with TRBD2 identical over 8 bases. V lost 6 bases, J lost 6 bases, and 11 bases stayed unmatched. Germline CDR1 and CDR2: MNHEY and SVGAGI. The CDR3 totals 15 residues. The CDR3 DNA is TGTGCCAGCAGAAACCGGGAGGGCCGATCGGATACGCAGTATTTT. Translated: CASRNREGRSDTQYF.

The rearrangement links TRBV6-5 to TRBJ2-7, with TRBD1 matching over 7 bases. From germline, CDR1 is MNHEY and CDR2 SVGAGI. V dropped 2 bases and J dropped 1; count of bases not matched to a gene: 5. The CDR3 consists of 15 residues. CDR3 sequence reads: CASSYREQGSYEQYF. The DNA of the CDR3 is TGTGCCAGCAGTTACCGGGAACAGGGGTCCTACGAGCAGTACTTC.

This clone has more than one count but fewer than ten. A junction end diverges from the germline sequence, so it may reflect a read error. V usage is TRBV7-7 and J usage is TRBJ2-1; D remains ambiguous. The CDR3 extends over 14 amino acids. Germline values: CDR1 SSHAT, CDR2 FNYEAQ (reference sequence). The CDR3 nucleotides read TGTGCTAGCAGCTTATTGTCGGGCTACAATGAGCAGTTCTTC. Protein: CASSLLSGYNEQFF.

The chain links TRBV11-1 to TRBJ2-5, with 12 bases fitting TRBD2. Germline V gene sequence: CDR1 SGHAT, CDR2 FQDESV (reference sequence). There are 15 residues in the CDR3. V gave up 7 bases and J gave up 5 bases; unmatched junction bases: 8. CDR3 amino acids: CASTMTSGSRETQYF. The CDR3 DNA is TGTGCCAGCACCATGACTAGCGGGAGCAGGGAGACCCAGTACTTC.

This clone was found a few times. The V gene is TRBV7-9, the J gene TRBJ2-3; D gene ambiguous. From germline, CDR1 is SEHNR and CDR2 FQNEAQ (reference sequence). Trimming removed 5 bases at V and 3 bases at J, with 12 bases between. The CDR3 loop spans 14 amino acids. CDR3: CASSLEGLTDTQYF. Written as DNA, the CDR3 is TGTGCCAGCAGCCTAGAAGGCTTGACAGATACGCAGTATTTT.

The CDR3 protein is CAISDAGSYNEQFF. Here the CDR3 DNA reads TGTGCCATCAGTGATGCCGGGTCCTACAATGAGCAGTTCTTC. V is TRBV10-3 and J is TRBJ2-1; no firm D call. Looked up from germline, CDR1 is ENHRY and CDR2 is SYGVKD. The CDR3 is made up of 14 amino acids. Trimming left V 3 bases short and J 1 base short, with 7 bases between.

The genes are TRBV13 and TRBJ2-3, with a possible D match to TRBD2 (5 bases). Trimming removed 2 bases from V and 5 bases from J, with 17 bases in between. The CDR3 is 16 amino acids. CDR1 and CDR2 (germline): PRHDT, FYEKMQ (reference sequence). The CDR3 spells CASSLYRSGVGDTQYF. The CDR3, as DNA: TGTGCCAGCAGCTTATACCGATCCGGGGTTGGAGATACGCAGTATTTT.

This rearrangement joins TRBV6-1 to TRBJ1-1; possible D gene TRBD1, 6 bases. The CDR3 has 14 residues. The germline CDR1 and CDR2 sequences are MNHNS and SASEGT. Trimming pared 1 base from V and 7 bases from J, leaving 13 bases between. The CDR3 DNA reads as TGTGCCAGCAGTGAAGTCGGGGGGCGGGTTGAAGCTTTCTTT. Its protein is CASSEVGGRVEAFF.

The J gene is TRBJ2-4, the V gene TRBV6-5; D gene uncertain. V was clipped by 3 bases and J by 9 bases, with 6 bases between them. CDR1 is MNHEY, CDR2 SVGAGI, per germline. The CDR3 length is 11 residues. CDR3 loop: CASSYPGIQYF. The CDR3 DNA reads TGTGCCAGCAGTTATCCCGGCATTCAGTACTTC.

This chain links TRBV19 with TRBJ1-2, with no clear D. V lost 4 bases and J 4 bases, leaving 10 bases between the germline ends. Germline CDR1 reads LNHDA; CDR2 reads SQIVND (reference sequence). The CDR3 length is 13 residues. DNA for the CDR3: TGTGCCAGTAGTACCGACGGACCCTATGGCTACACCTTC. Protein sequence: CASSTDGPYGYTF.

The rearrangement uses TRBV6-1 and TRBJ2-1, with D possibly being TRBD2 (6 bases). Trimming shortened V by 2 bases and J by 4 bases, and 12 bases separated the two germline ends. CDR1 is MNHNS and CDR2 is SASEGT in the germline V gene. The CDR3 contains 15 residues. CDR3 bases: TGTGCCAGCAGTGAAAACACGGGGACTTACAATGAGCAGTTCTTC. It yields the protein CASSENTGTYNEQFF.

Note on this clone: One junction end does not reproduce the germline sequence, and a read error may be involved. The CDR3: CASLRGIQEPQYF. The CDR3 region has the DNA TGTGCCAGCCTAAGGGGAATACAAGAGCCCCAGTACTTC. This chain links TRBV7-8 with TRBJ2-5, with D maybe TRBD1 (5 bases). This CDR3 comprises 13 residues. Germline assignment: CDR1 SGHVS and CDR2 FQNEAQ.

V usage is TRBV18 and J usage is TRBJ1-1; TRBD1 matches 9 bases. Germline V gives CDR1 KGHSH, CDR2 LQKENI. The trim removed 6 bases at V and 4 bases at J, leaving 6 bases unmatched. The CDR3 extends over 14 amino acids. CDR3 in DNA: TGTGCCAGCTCGCCGGGACAGGGAGCCACTGAAGCTTTCTTT. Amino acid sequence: CASSPGQGATEAFF.

The CDR3 sequence: CASLSSGGTSSGANVLTF. The CDR3 nucleotides read TGTGCCAGCCTTTCTAGCGGGGGGACTTCCTCTGGGGCCAACGTCCTGACTTTC. The chain joins TRBV9 to TRBJ2-6; 11 bases are a match to TRBD2. The CDR3 spans 18 residues. V lost 7 bases and J lost 0; bases outside the gene matches: 9. Germline CDR1 is SGDLS and CDR2 is YYNGEE.

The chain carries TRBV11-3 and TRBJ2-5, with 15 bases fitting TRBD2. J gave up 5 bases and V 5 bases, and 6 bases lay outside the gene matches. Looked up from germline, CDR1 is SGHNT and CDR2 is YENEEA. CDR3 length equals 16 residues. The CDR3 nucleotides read TGTGCCAGCAGCCGGGGACTAGCGGGAGGAGGGGAGACCCAGTACTTC. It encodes CASSRGLAGGGETQYF.

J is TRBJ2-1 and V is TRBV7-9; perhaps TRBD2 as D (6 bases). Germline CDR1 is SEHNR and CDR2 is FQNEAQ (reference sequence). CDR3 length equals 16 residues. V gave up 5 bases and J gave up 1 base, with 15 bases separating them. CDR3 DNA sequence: TGTGCCAGCAGCCCACCGGGACTTAATTCCTACAATGAGCAGTTCTTC. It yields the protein CASSPPGLNSYNEQFF.

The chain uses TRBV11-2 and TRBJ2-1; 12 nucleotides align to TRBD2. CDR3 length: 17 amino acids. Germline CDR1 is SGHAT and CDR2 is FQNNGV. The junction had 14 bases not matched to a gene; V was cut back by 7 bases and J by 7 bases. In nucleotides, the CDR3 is TGTGCCAGCACCTTGGGACTAGCGGGCCCCTTGGGAAATGAGCAGTTCTTC. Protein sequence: CASTLGLAGPLGNEQFF.

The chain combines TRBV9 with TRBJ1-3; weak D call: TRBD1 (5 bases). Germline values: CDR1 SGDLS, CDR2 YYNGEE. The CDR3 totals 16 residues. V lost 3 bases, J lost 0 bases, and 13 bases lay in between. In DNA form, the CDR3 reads TGTGCCAGCAGCGGAGGAGGGGCCCTCTCTGGAAACACCATATATTTT. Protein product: CASSGGGALSGNTIYF. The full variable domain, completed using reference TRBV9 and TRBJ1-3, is DSGVTQTPKHLITATGQRVTLRCSPRSGDLSVYWYQQSLDQGLQFLIQYYNGEERAKGNILERFSAQQFPDLHSELNLSSLELGDSALYFCASSGGGALSGNTIYFGEGSWLTVV.

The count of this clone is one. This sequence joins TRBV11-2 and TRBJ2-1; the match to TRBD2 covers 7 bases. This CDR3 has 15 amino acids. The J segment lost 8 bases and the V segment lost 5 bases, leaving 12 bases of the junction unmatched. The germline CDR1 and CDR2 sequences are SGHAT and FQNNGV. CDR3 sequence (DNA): TGTGCCAGCAGCCAAGGACTAGTCATGGGGGATGAGCAGTTCTTC. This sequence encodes CASSQGLVMGDEQFF.

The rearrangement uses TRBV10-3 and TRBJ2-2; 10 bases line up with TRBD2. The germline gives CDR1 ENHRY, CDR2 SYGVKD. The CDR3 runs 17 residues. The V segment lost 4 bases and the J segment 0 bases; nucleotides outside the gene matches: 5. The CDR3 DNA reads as TGTGCCATCAGTGGACGGACTAGCGGAACGAACACCGGGGAGCTGTTTTTT. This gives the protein CAISGRTSGTNTGELFF.

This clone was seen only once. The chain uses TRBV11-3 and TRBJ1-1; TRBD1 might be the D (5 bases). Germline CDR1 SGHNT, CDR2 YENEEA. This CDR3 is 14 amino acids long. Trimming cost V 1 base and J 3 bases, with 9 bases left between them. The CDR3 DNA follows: TGTGCCAGCAGCTTAGGCGCAGGGCACACTGAAGCTTTCTTT. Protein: CASSLGAGHTEAFF. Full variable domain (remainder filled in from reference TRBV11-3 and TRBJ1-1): EAGVVQSPRYKIIEKKQPVAFWCNPISGHNTLYWYLQNLGQGPELLIRYENEEAVDDSQLPKDRFSAERLKGVDSTLKIQPAELGDSAVYLCASSLGAGHTEAFFGQGTRLTVV.

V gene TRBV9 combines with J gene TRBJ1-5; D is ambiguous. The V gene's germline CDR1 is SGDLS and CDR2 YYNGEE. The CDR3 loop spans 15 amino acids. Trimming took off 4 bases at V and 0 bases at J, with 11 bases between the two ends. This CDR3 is CASSLRPDSNQPQHF. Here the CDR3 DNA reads TGTGCCAGCAGCTTGAGACCTGATAGCAATCAGCCCCAGCATTTT.

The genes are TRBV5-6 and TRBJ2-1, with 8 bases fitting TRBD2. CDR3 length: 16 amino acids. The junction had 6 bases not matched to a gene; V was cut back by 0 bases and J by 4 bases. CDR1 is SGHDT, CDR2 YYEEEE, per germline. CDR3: CASSLEVGRVYNEQFF. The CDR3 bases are TGTGCCAGCAGCTTGGAGGTCGGGAGGGTATACAATGAGCAGTTCTTC.